The 31 T cell receptor beta chains presented below share a single source sample, sequenced in a study of identical twins. TCRdb called the 5' RACE reads again in MiXCR, with one record for every CDR3 protein. In the table there are a few hundred thousand distinct CDR3 sequences, 9.5% to 10% of which are singletons. These data were also reused for a study on yellow fever vaccine responses in identical twins.

The sequenced sample consisted of PBMCs. Source of these receptors: a woman younger than 35 in good health.

This clonotype was counted between two and nine times. The rearrangement uses TRBV20-1 and TRBJ2-1; TRBD2 matches at 9 bases. Trimming took 0 bases from V and 12 from J; bases not matched to a gene: 18. Germline CDR1 reads DFQATT; CDR2 reads SNEGSKA (reference sequence). The CDR3 spans 17 residues. The chain's CDR3 is CSARDLRREGQVWVQFF. CDR3 coding DNA: TGCAGTGCTAGAGATCTTCGGCGGGAGGGCCAGGTTTGGGTGCAGTTCTTC.

On this clonotype itself: A much larger clone sits a single nucleotide away, making a read error possible. This chain connects TRBV28 to TRBJ1-2, with 7 bases aligning to TRBD1. This CDR3 has 13 amino acids. Germline V CDR1 and CDR2: MDHEN, SYDVKM. V lost 6 bases and J lost 2; bases outside the gene matches: 3. The CDR3 protein is CASSQGQNYGYTF. DNA for the CDR3: TGTGCCAGCAGCCAGGGACAGAACTATGGCTACACCTTC.

Notes on this clonotype: The conserved phenylalanine or tryptophan normally closing the CDR3 is absent here, so this likely arose from a read error. The chain couples TRBV5-1 to TRBJ2-5; tentatively, D is TRBD1 or TRBD2 (5 bases each). Trimming removed 2 bases from V and 3 bases from J, with 8 bases in between. The CDR3 runs to 13 residues. The germline gives CDR1 SGHRS, CDR2 YFSETQ. The CDR3 here is CASSFGGEETQYL. DNA for the CDR3: TGCGCCAGCAGCTTTGGGGGAGAAGAGACCCAGTACCTC.

This clonotype was seen only a few times. V gene TRBV7-9 combines with J gene TRBJ2-1, with TRBD2 matching 8 bases. V gave up 5 bases and J gave up 5 bases; unmatched junction bases: 11. Germline CDR1 is SEHNR and CDR2 is FQNEAQ (reference sequence). The CDR3 consists of 16 residues. CDR3 residues: CASSLDEGGRHNEQFF. The DNA for the CDR3 is TGTGCCAGCAGCCTAGATGAGGGCGGGAGGCACAATGAGCAGTTCTTC. The full variable domain, with the rest looked up from reference TRBV7-9 and TRBJ2-1, is DTGVSQNPRHKITKRGQNVTFRCDPISEHNRLYWYRQTLGQGPEFLTYFQNEAQLEKSRLLSDRFSAERPKGSFSTLEIQRTEQGDSAMYLCASSLDEGGRHNEQFFGPGTRLTVL.

The rearrangement uses TRBV29-1 and TRBJ2-7; TRBD1 matches 7 bases. Germline assignment: CDR1 SQVTM and CDR2 ANQGSEA. The CDR3 extends over 11 amino acids. CDR3 loop: CRYDRVYEQYF. The DNA for the CDR3 is TGCAGGTACGACAGGGTCTACGAGCAGTACTTC.

V is TRBV28 and J is TRBJ2-7, with 7 bases matching TRBD1. V shed 5 bases and J 4 bases; nucleotides not matched to a gene: 11. This CDR3 region has 15 residues. From germline, CDR1 is MDHEN and CDR2 SYDVKM. CDR3 nucleotides: TGTGCCAGCAGTGGACAGGACCTACGCCGTTACGAGCAGTACTTC. It encodes CASSGQDLRRYEQYF.

This chain uses TRBV7-2 with TRBJ2-3; D is unclear. Trimming stripped 5 bases from V and 4 bases from J, with 10 bases between. Germline CDR1 and CDR2: SGHTA and FQGNSA. The CDR3 spans 13 residues. CDR3 loop: CASSLNGPDTQYF. DNA of the CDR3: TGTGCCAGCAGCCTCAACGGTCCAGATACGCAGTATTTT. Based on the CDR3 plus reference TRBV7-2 and TRBJ2-3, the full variable domain is GAGVSQSPSNKVTEKGKDVELRCDPISGHTALYWYRQSLGQGLEFLIYFQGNSAPDKSGLPSDRFSAERTGGSVSTLTIQRTQQEDSAVYLCASSLNGPDTQYFGPGTRLTVL.

Many counts were recorded for this clonotype. V usage is TRBV5-1 and J usage is TRBJ2-1; D is unclear. Germline CDR1 reads SGHRS; CDR2 reads YFSETQ. The CDR3 contains 14 residues. V lost 4 bases and J 5 bases, leaving 13 bases between the germline ends. Written as DNA, the CDR3 is TGCGCCAGCAGCCCATCGGGCTTAGACAATGAGCAGTTCTTC. Translating it yields CASSPSGLDNEQFF.

The genes are TRBV5-1 and TRBJ1-1; D possibly corresponds to TRBD1 (6 bases). V was clipped by 0 bases and J by 4 bases, with 10 bases between them. The CDR3 has 14 amino acids. Germline CDR1 reads SGHRS; CDR2 reads YFSETQ. The DNA of the CDR3 is TGCGCCAGCAGCTTGGCCCAACAGGGCACTGAAGCTTTCTTT. Translating it yields CASSLAQQGTEAFF. Based on the CDR3 plus reference TRBV5-1 and TRBJ1-1, the full variable domain is KAGVTQTPRYLIKTRGQQVTLSCSPISGHRSVSWYQQTPGQGLQFLFEYFSETQRNKGNFPGRFSGRQFSNSRSEMNVSTLELGDSALYLCASSLAQQGTEAFFGQGTRLTVV.

The rearrangement uses TRBV2 and TRBJ2-5; D is perhaps TRBD1 or TRBD2 (5 bases each). The V gene lost 1 base and the J gene lost 9 bases, with 18 bases spanning the gap. CDR3 length: 15 amino acids. Germline-derived CDR1 and CDR2 are SNHLY and FYNNEI. The CDR3 DNA reads as TGTGCCAGCAGTGAAGGTTGGCTAGAAGAGGGGCCCCAGTACTTC. It codes for CASSEGWLEEGPQYF. The full variable domain, in which reference TRBV2 and TRBJ2-5 provide the parts outside the CDR3, is EPEVTQTPSHQVTQMGQEVILRCVPISNHLYFYWYRQILGQKVEFLVSFYNNEISEKSEIFDDQFSVERPDGSNFTLKIRSTKLEDSAMYFCASSEGWLEEGPQYFGPGTRLLVL.

V and J are TRBV28 and TRBJ1-2; D is unclear. Per germline, CDR1 MDHEN and CDR2 SYDVKM. This CDR3 has 17 amino acids. V was trimmed by 1 base and J by 1 base, leaving 16 bases between them. Written as DNA, the CDR3 is TGTGCCAGCAGTTTATTGGTGATTGGCAGAAGTAACTATGGCTACACCTTC. Protein sequence: CASSLLVIGRSNYGYTF.

As to this clonotype: Just one base apart from a much larger clone, this may be a read error. The genes are TRBV29-1 and TRBJ2-2; D perhaps matches TRBD1 (6 bases). CDR3 length equals 14 residues. Trimming pared 3 bases from V and 5 bases from J, leaving 13 bases between. CDR1 and CDR2 (germline): SQVTM, ANQGSEA. CDR3 sequence (DNA): TGCAGCGTTGAGTGGACAGCAAGGACCGGGGAGCTGTTTTTT. It codes for CSVEWTARTGELFF.

This clonotype occurred many times. This chain links TRBV12-3 or TRBV12-4 with TRBJ2-2; 7 positions match TRBD2. V shed 7 bases, J shed 6 bases, and the junction held 5 bases outside the gene matches. The CDR3 runs 13 residues. The CDR3 protein is CASTLRGAGELFF. The CDR3 DNA sequence: TGTGCCAGCACCCTTCGGGGGGCCGGGGAGCTGTTTTTT.

This clonotype has ten or more counts. This chain joins TRBV7-8 and TRBJ1-1; D call uncertain. The ends were cut back, 2 bases at V and 1 base at J, with 5 bases in the middle. This CDR3 has 13 residues. Germline CDR1 SGHVS, CDR2 FQNEAQ. CDR3 in DNA: TGTGCCAGCAGCTTAATACAGAACACTGAAGCTTTCTTT. It translates to CASSLIQNTEAFF.

The CDR3 DNA reads TGCAGTGCTAGCTTACAGTTTAGCAATCAGCCCCAGCATTTT. Its protein product is CSASLQFSNQPQHF. The chain employs TRBV20-1 and TRBJ1-5; no clear D. This CDR3 has 14 amino acids. Germline-derived CDR1 and CDR2 are DFQATT and SNEGSKA (reference sequence). Between the trimmed V and J ends, which lost 3 bases and 0 bases, there was a span of 9 bases.

Of note for this clonotype: Just one base apart from a much larger clone, this may be a read error. This chain joins TRBV11-2 and TRBJ2-7, with D possibly TRBD2 on 6 matching bases. V shed 7 bases and J shed 0 bases, with 16 bases lying between them. The CDR3 runs 15 residues. The V gene's germline CDR1 is SGHAT and CDR2 FQNNGV. CDR3 residues: CASTKDRDSSYEQYF. CDR3 sequence (DNA): TGTGCCAGCACCAAGGACCGGGACTCCTCCTACGAGCAGTACTTC.

This clonotype has ten or more counts. This chain uses TRBV4-2 with TRBJ2-3, with 9 bases identical to TRBD2. Trimming at V came to 0 bases and at J to 1 base, leaving 11 bases not matched to a gene. The CDR3 totals 19 residues. Germline CDR1 and CDR2: LGHNA and YNFKEQ. The CDR3 loop reads CASSQDRIRRTSGTDTQYF. The CDR3 nucleotides are TGTGCCAGCAGCCAAGATCGCATCCGCAGGACTAGCGGCACAGATACGCAGTATTTT.

The sample holds a few counts of this clonotype. This chain joins TRBV7-9 and TRBJ2-1; weak D call: TRBD2 (6 bases). This CDR3 contains 13 residues. Germline V gene lookup returns CDR1 SEHNR and CDR2 FQNEAQ (reference sequence). Between the trimmed V and J ends, which lost 2 bases and 8 bases, there was a span of 10 bases. The CDR3 here is CASSLRGEDEQFF. Written as DNA, the CDR3 is TGTGCCAGCAGCTTACGTGGGGAGGATGAGCAGTTCTTC.

The chain is built from TRBV5-6 and TRBJ2-1, with D perhaps TRBD2 (6 bases). Per the germline V gene, CDR1 is SGHDT and CDR2 is YYEEEE. V was trimmed by 2 bases and J by 4 bases, leaving 13 bases between them. This CDR3 has 15 amino acids. Here the CDR3 DNA reads TGTGCCAGCAGCTTATATTACCGGGAGTACAATGAGCAGTTCTTC. It translates to CASSLYYREYNEQFF.

To note about this clonotype: A much larger clone is a single base away; this may be a read error. This chain links TRBV11-2 with TRBJ2-2; 7 positions match TRBD2. The CDR3 contains 16 residues. With 4 bases clipped from V and 7 bases from J, the junction kept 12 bases outside the gene matches. Germline CDR1 SGHAT, CDR2 FQNNGV. The CDR3 nucleotides read TGTGCCAGCAGCTCTGGACTAGAGGGGTGGGGCGGGGAGCTGTTTTTT. It translates to CASSSGLEGWGGELFF.

This clonotype was counted only a few times. This sequence joins TRBV3-1 and TRBJ2-2; possible D gene TRBD1, 5 bases. CDR3 length: 13 amino acids. The V gene's germline CDR1 is LGHDT and CDR2 YNNKEL (reference sequence). V was trimmed by 2 bases and J by 4 bases, leaving 5 bases between them. CDR3 protein: CASSQQGTGELFF. The CDR3, as DNA: TGTGCCAGCAGCCAACAGGGCACCGGGGAGCTGTTTTTT.

This clonotype has more than one count but fewer than ten. The chain joins TRBV7-2 to TRBJ2-1; D perhaps matches TRBD1 (6 bases). V was pared by 1 base and J by 6 bases, with 10 bases between. The CDR3 runs to 14 residues. Germline loops: CDR1 SGHTA, CDR2 FQGNSA. Written as DNA, the CDR3 is TGTGCCAGCAGCTTAGGGGGGCGTGGCAATGAGCAGTTCTTC. Residues: CASSLGGRGNEQFF.

The rearrangement links TRBV18 to TRBJ2-7, with D possibly being TRBD1 (6 bases). Trimming stripped 3 bases from V and 2 bases from J, with 14 bases between. Looked up from germline, CDR1 is KGHSH and CDR2 is LQKENI. The CDR3 has 15 amino acids. The CDR3 sequence: CASSPRDTFPYEQYF. The CDR3 DNA follows: TGTGCCAGCTCACCCCGGGACACCTTCCCCTACGAGCAGTACTTC.

The V gene is TRBV5-1, the J gene TRBJ2-5, with D unresolved. CDR3 length: 13 residues. V was shortened by 3 bases and J by 5 bases, with 11 bases between the two germline ends. Germline V gene lookup returns CDR1 SGHRS and CDR2 YFSETQ. The CDR3 is CASSSPLQETQYF. The CDR3, as DNA: TGCGCCAGCAGCTCCCCTCTCCAGGAGACCCAGTACTTC.

The CDR3 sequence: CASSLQTGETQYF. The DNA for the CDR3 is TGTGCCAGCAGCCTGCAGACTGGAGAGACCCAGTACTTC. The V call is TRBV5-6, the J call TRBJ2-5; D call uncertain. The CDR3 length is 13 residues. Germline V gene lookup returns CDR1 SGHDT and CDR2 YYEEEE. V was clipped by 4 bases and J by 4 bases, with 11 bases between them.

This clonotype has only a few counts. The chain combines TRBV7-6 with TRBJ2-6, with D perhaps TRBD1 (6 bases). V lost 2 bases and J lost 0, with 20 bases in between. Germline CDR1 and CDR2: SGHVS and FNYEAQ. This CDR3 spans 20 amino acids. The chain's CDR3 is CASSLRSDQDSRSGANVLTF. DNA for the CDR3: TGTGCCAGCAGCTTACGCTCCGATCAGGACAGCCGCTCTGGGGCCAACGTCCTGACTTTC.

The genes are TRBV7-9 and TRBJ2-2; 8 bases are shared with TRBD1. The germline CDR1 and CDR2 sequences are SEHNR and FQNEAQ (reference sequence). J gave up 6 bases and V 5 bases, and 5 bases lay outside the gene matches. CDR3 length: 14 amino acids. The CDR3 sequence: CASSQDRVAGELFF. In nucleotides, the CDR3 is TGTGCCAGCAGCCAGGACAGGGTAGCCGGGGAGCTGTTTTTT.

The chain carries TRBV25-1 and TRBJ2-1, with 8 bases that match TRBD2. Germline V CDR1 and CDR2: MGHDK, SYGVNS. CDR3 length: 16 residues. Trimming at V came to 2 bases and at J to 7 bases, leaving 10 bases not matched to a gene. The CDR3 DNA is TGTGCCAGCAGTGAACATGGGACTAGAGGCCGGAATGAGCAGTTCTTC. As protein: CASSEHGTRGRNEQFF.

This clonotype occurred a few times. This chain connects TRBV6-2 or TRBV6-3 to TRBJ2-2; TRBD2 aligns across 10 bases. J gave up 6 bases and V 10 bases, and 8 bases lay outside the gene matches. CDR3 length: 14 amino acids. CDR1 is MNHEY and CDR2 is SVGEGT in the germline V gene. The DNA of the CDR3 is TGTGCCACCCTACCCGGGACTAGCGCCGGGGAGCTGTTTTTT. Translated, it gives CATLPGTSAGELFF.

The gene calls are TRBV29-1 and TRBJ2-1; D is uncertain. CDR3 length: 15 residues. CDR1 is SQVTM and CDR2 is ANQGSEA in the germline V gene. V lost 5 bases, J lost 1 base, and 15 bases lay in between. The CDR3 DNA reads TGCAGCGTTTGCCCGGCCTACGAATCCTACAATGAGCAGTTCTTC. This sequence encodes CSVCPAYESYNEQFF.

The V call is TRBV7-2, the J call TRBJ1-1, with D perhaps TRBD1 (5 bases). This CDR3 spans 17 amino acids. Per the germline V gene, CDR1 is SGHTA and CDR2 is FQGNSA. The V gene lost 5 bases and the J gene lost 5 bases, with 24 bases spanning the gap. The CDR3 region has the DNA TGTGCCAGCAGCACCAAAGGAATAGCAGGGCTGAGGACTGAAGCTTTCTTT. Residues: CASSTKGIAGLRTEAFF. Looking up the rest from reference TRBV7-2 and TRBJ1-1 gives the full variable domain: GAGVSQSPSNKVTEKGKDVELRCDPISGHTALYWYRQSLGQGLEFLIYFQGNSAPDKSGLPSDRFSAERTGGSVSTLTIQRTQQEDSAVYLCASSTKGIAGLRTEAFFGQGTRLTVV.